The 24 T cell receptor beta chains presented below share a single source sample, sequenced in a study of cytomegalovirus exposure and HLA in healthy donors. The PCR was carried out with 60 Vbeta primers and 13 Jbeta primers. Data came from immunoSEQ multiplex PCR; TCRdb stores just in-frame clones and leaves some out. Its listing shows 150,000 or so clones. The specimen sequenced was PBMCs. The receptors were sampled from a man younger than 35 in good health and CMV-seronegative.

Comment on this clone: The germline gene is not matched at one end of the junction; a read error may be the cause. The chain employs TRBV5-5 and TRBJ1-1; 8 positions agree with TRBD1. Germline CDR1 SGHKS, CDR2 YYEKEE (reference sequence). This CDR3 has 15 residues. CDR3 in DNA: TGTGCCAGCAGATTGGAGACAGGGGTGAACACTGAAGCTTTCTTT. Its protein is CASRLETGVNTEAFF.

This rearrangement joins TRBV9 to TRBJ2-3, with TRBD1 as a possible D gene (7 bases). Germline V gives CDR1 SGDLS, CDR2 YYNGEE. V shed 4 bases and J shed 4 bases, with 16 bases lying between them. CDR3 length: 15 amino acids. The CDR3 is CASSPRRGASDTQYF. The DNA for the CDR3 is TGTGCCAGCAGCCCTCGCAGGGGGGCCTCAGATACGCAGTATTTT.

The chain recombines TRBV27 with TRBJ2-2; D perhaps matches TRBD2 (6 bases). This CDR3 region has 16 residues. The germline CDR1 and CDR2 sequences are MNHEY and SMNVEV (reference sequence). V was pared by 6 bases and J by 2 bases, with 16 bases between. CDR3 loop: CASSYLGTPNTGELFF. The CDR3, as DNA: TGTGCCAGCAGCTACCTGGGGACTCCAAACACCGGGGAGCTGTTTTTT.

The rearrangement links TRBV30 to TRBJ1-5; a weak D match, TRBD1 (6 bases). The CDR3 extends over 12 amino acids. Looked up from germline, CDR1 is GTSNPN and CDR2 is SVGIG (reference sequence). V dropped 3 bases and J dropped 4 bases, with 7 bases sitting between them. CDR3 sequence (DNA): TGTGCCTGGAGCCAGGGGAATCAGCCCCAGCATTTT. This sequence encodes CAWSQGNQPQHF.

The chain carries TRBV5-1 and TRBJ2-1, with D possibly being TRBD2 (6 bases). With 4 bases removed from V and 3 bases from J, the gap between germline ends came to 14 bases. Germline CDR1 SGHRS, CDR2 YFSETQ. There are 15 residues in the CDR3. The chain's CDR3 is CASSPGSGVYNEQFF. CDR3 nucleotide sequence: TGCGCCAGCAGCCCCGGTTCGGGGGTCTACAATGAGCAGTTCTTC.

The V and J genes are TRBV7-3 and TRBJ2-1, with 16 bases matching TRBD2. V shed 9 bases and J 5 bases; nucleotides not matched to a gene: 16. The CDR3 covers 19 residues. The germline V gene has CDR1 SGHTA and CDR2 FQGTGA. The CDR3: CASGGLGLAGGPRNNEQFF. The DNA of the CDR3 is TGTGCCAGTGGGGGCTTGGGACTAGCGGGAGGGCCGAGAAACAATGAGCAGTTCTTC. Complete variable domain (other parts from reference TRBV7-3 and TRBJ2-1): GAGVSQTPSNKVTEKGKYVELRCDPISGHTALYWYRQSLGQGPEFLIYFQGTGAADDSGLPNDRFFAVRPEGSVSTLKIQRTERGDSAVYLCASGGLGLAGGPRNNEQFFGPGTRLTVL.

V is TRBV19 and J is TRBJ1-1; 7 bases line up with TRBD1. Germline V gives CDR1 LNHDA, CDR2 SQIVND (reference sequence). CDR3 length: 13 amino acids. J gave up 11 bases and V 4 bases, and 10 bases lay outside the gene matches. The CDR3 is CASSRTGDRLAFF. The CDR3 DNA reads TGTGCCAGTAGTAGGACAGGTGATAGGTTGGCTTTCTTT.

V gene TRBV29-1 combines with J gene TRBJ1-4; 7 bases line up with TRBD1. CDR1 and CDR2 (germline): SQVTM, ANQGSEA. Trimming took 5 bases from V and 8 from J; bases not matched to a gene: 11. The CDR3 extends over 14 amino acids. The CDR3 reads CSVQTGTAREKLFF. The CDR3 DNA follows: TGCAGCGTTCAGACAGGGACCGCCCGAGAAAAACTGTTTTTT.

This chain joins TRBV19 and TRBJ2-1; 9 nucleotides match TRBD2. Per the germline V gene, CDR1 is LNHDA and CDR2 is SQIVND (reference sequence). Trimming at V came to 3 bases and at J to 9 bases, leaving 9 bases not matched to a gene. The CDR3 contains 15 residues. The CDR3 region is CASSIRREGFGEQFF. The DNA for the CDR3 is TGTGCCAGTAGTATCCGGCGGGAGGGCTTCGGTGAGCAGTTCTTC.

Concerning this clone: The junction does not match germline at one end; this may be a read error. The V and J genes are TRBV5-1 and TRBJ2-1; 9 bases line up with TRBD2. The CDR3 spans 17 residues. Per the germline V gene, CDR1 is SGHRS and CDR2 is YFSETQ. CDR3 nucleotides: TGCGCCAGCGGCTTTTGGTCTAGCGGGGTGGGCTACAATGAGCAGTTCTTC. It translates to CASGFWSSGVGYNEQFF.

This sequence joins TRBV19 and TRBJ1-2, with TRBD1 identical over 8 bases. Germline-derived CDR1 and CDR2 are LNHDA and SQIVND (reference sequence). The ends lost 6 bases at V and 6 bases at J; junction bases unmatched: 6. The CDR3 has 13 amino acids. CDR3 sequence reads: CASSQTGADGYTF. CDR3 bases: TGTGCCAGTAGCCAGACAGGGGCCGATGGCTACACCTTC.

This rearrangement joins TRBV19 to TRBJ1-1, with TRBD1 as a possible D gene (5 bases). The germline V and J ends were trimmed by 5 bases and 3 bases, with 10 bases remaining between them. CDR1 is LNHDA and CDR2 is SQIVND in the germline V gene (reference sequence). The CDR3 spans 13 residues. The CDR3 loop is CASSPGKYTEAFF. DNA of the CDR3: TGTGCCAGTAGTCCAGGGAAGTACACTGAAGCTTTCTTT.

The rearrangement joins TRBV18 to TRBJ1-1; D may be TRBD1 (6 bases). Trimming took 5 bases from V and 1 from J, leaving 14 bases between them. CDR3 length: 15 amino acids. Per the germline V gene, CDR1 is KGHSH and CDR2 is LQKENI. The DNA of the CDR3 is TGTGCCAGCTCAGCCTACAGGGCTCAGAACACTGAAGCTTTCTTT. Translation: CASSAYRAQNTEAFF.

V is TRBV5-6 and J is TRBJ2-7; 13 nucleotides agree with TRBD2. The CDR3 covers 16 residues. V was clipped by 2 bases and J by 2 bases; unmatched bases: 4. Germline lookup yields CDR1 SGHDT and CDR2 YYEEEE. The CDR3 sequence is CASSLRTSGGTYEQYF. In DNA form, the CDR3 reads TGTGCCAGCAGCTTACGGACTAGCGGGGGAACCTACGAGCAGTACTTC.

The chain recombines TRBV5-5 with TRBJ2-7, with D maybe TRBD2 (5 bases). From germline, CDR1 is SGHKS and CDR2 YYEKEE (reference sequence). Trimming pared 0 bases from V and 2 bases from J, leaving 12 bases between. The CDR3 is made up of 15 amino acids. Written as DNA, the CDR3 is TGTGCCAGCAGCTTGGGATTGCGGGTTCCCTACGAGCAGTACTTC. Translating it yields CASSLGLRVPYEQYF. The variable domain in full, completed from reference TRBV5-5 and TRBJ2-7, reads DAGVTQSPTHLIKTRGQQVTLRCSPISGHKSVSWYQQVLGQGPQFIFQYYEKEERGRGNFPDRFSARQFPNYSSELNVNALLLGDSALYLCASSLGLRVPYEQYFGPGTRLTVT.

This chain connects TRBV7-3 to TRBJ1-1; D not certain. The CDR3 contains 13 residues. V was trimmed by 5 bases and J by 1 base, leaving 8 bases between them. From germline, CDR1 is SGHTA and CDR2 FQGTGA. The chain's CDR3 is CASSARQNTEAFF. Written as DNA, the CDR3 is TGTGCCAGCAGCGCCCGACAGAACACTGAAGCTTTCTTT. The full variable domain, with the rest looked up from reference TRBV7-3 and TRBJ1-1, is GAGVSQTPSNKVTEKGKYVELRCDPISGHTALYWYRQSLGQGPEFLIYFQGTGAADDSGLPNDRFFAVRPEGSVSTLKIQRTERGDSAVYLCASSARQNTEAFFGQGTRLTVV.

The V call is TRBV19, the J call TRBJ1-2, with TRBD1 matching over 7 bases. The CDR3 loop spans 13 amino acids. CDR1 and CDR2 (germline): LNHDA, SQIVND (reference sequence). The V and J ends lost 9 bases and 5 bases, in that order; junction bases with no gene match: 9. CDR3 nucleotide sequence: TGTGCCAGCGGAACAGGGGCTACTTATGGCTACACCTTC. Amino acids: CASGTGATYGYTF.

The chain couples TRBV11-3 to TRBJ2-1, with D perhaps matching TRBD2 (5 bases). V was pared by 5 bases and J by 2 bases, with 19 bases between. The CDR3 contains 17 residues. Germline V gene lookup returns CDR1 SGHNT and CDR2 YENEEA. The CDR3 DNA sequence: TGTGCCAGCAGCGCAGATAAGAGCGGCGCGCCCTACAATGAGCAGTTCTTC. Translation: CASSADKSGAPYNEQFF.

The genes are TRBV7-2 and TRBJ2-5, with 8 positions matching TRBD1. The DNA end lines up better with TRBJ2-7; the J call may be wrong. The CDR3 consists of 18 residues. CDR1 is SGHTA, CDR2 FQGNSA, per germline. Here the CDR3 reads CASSLRTGNPIVSYEQYF. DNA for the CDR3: TGTGCCAGCAGCCTCCGGACAGGGAATCCCATCGTCTCCTACGAGCAGTACTTC.

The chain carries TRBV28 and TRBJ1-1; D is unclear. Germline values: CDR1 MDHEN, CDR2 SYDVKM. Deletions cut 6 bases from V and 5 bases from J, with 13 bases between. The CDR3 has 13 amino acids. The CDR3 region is CASSLVLRTEAFF. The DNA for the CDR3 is TGTGCCAGCAGCTTAGTCCTGCGGACTGAAGCTTTCTTT. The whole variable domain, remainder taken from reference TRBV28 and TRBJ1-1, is DVKVTQSSRYLVKRTGEKVFLECVQDMDHENMFWYRQDPGLGLRLIYFSYDVKMKEKGDIPEGYSVSREKKERFSLILESASTNQTSMYLCASSLVLRTEAFFGQGTRLTVV.

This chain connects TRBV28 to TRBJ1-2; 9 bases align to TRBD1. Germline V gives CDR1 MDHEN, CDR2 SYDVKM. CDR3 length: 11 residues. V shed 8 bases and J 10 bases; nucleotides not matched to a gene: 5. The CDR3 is CASRDRVIYTF. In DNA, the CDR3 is TGTGCCAGCCGGGACAGGGTGATCTACACCTTC.

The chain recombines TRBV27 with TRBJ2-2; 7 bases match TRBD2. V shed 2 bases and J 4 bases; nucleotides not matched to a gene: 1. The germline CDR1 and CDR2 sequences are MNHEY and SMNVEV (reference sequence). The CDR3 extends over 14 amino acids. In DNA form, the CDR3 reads TGTGCCAGCAGTTTACGGGGGGTCACCGGGGAGCTGTTTTTT. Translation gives CASSLRGVTGELFF.

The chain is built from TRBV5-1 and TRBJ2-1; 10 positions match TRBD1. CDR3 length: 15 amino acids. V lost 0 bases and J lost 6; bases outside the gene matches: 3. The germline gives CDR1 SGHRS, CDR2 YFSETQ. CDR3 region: CASSLVRDRGNEQFF. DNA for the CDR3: TGCGCCAGCAGCTTGGTTAGGGACAGGGGCAATGAGCAGTTCTTC.

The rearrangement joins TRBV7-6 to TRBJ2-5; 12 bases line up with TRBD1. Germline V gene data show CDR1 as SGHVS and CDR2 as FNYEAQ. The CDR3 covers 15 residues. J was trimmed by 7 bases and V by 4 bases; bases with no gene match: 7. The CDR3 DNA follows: TGTGCCAGCAGCTCCGGGACAGGGGGCCCTGGGACCCAGTACTTC. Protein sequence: CASSSGTGGPGTQYF.